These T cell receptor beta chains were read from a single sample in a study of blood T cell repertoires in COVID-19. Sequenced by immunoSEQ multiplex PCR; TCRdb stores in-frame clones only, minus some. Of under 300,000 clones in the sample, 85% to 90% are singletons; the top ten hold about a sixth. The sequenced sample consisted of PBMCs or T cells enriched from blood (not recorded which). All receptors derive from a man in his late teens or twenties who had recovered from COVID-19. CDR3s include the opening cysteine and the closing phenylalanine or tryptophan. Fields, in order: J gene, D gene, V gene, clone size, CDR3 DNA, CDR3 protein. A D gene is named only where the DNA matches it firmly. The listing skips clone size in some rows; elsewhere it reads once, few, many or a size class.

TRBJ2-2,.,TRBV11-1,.,TGTGCCAGCAGCTTAAAGGGGACCGGGGAGCTGTTTTTT,CASSLKGTGELFF
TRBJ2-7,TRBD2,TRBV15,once,TGTGCCACCACCAAGACTAGCGGAATCTACGAGCAGTACTTC,CATTKTSGIYEQYF
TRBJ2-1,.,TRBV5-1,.,TGCGCCAGCAGCTTGGCCTTTAGCAGCCTCAATGAGCAGTTCTTC,CASSLAFSSLNEQFF
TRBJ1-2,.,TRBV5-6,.,TGTGCCAGCAGCCCCCCGGGCAGGGCCTACTATGGCTACACCTTC,CASSPPGRAYYGYTF
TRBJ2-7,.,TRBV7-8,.,TGTGCCAGCAGCCTACAGGAGGGACTCTACGAGCAGTACTTC,CASSLQEGLYEQYF
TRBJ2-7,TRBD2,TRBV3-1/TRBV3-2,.,TGTGCCAGCAGCCCCCCCACCGGGACTAAGACCTACGAGCAGTACTTC,CASSPPTGTKTYEQYF
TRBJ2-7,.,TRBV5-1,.,TGCGCCAGCAGCTGGCGGGGGCGCGAGTACGAGCAGTACTTC,CASSWRGREYEQYF
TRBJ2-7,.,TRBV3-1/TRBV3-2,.,TGTGCCAGCAGCCAAGAACTAGCCGCCTACGAGCAGTACTTC,CASSQELAAYEQYF
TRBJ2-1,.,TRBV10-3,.,TGTGCCATCAGTGAGTCTGGCCCCGCAGGGTACAATGAGCAGTTCTTC,CAISESGPAGYNEQFF
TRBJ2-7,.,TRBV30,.,TGTGCCTGGGGGCCCTGGGGGCAGGGATCCTACGAGCAGTACTTC,CAWGPWGQGSYEQYF